This T cell receptor (beta chain) was observed in a study of cytomegalovirus exposure and HLA in healthy donors. Of note for this clone: Antigen unknown.

Repertoires were generated with immunoSEQ multiplex PCR, while TCRdb's copy carries only in-frame clones and drops some. The profile shows 120,000 to 150,000 clones, 70% to 90% of them singletons. Study-wide points: One later analysis, an examination of the 120 validation repertoires, found that first-cohort TCR clusters tended to co-occur in them.

Trimming stripped 0 bases from V and 5 bases from J, with 16 bases between. The germline CDR1 and CDR2 sequences are LGHNA and YNFKEQ. This CDR3 is 16 amino acids long. The J gene is TRBJ2-5, the V gene TRBV4-2, with D possibly being TRBD1 (6 bases). What was sequenced was PBMCs. The origin of this receptor is a woman aged 30 to 39 in good health and CMV-seronegative. The CDR3 protein is CASSQDITGRVETQYF. CDR3 sequence (DNA): TGTGCCAGCAGCCAAGATATCACAGGGCGGGTGGAGACCCAGTACTTC.